This T cell receptor beta chain was obtained from a study of blood T cells in healthy people across ages. This clonotype appeared a few times. Germline CDR1 reads SGHTA; CDR2 reads FQGNSA. CDR3 length: 16 residues. Trimming took off 0 bases at V and 0 bases at J, with 6 bases between the two ends. Combining a sample-barcoded 5' primer with a J-beta primer mix, a second PCR ran for roughly 7 to 11 cycles. A template-switch adaptor with 12 random nucleotides tagged each cDNA molecule. TCRdb ran MiXCR on the 5' RACE reads and lists one entry per CDR3 protein. The data show hundreds of thousands of distinct CDR3 sequences, 45% to 50% seen once. Per sample, a minimum of 6.5 million PBMCs were isolated. Total RNA was extracted at no less than 5.5 micrograms per sample.

V gene TRBV7-2 combines with J gene TRBJ2-6, with D unclear. This receptor was taken from a woman in her fifties or sixties in good health. Sequenced input: blood. Here the CDR3 DNA reads TGTGCCAGCAGCTTAGCGGATAGCTCTGGGGCCAACGTCCTGACTTTC. It codes for CASSLADSSGANVLTF. The full variable domain, in which reference TRBV7-2 and TRBJ2-6 provide the parts outside the CDR3, is GAGVSQSPSNKVTEKGKDVELRCDPISGHTALYWYRQSLGQGLEFLIYFQGNSAPDKSGLPSDRFSAERTGGSVSTLTIQRTQQEDSAVYLCASSLADSSGANVLTFGAGSRLTVL.